This T cell receptor (beta chain) was captured in a study of blood T cell repertoires in COVID-19. Assay: immunoSEQ multiplex PCR; the TCRdb copy retains only in-frame clones and omits some. The table includes some 190,000 clones, approximately 84% detected once. This CDR3 region has 13 residues. Per germline, CDR1 SNHLY and CDR2 FYNNEI. Trimming left V 4 bases short and J 5 bases short, with 8 bases between. This clone occurred a few times. Individuals drawn from around 25 US areas were roughly 18 to 100 years old. This receptor was identified in a woman aged 25 to 39 who had recovered from COVID-19. The specimen sequenced was PBMCs or T cells enriched from blood (not recorded which). The genes are TRBV2 and TRBJ1-4; D call uncertain. The DNA of the CDR3 is TGTGCCAGCAGTGGAGGGAGGAATGAAAAACTGTTTTTT. Translation gives CASSGGRNEKLFF.